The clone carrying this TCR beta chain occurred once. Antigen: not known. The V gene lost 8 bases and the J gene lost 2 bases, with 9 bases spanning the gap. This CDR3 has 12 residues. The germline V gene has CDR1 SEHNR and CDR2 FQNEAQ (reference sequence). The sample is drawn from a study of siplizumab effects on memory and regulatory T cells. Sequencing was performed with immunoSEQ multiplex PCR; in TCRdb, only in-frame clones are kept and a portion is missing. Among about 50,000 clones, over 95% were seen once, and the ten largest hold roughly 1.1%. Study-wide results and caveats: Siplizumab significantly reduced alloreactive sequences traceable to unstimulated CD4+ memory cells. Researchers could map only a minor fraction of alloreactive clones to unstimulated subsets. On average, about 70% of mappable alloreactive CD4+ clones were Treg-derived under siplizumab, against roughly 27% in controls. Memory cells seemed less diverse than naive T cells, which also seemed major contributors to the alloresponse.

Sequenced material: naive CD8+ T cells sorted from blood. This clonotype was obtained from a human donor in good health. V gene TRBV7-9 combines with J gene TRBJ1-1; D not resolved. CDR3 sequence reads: CASGGVNTEAFF. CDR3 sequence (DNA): TGTGCCAGCGGCGGGGTAAACACTGAAGCTTTCTTT.